Shown below are 18 T cell receptor beta chains from a single sample sequenced in a study of follicular helper T cells after annual influenza vaccination. Assay: immunoSEQ multiplex PCR; the TCRdb copy retains only in-frame clones and omits some. This table holds 8,500 to 9,000 clones, 75% to 85% found once. Specified time point: 2013-2014 season, 7 days after vaccination. The specimen was CXCR5+ CD38- circulating T follicular helper cells from blood, collected 7 days after influenza vaccination. Subset specified: circulating Tfh, non-naive CD4+CXCR5+PD-1+ (ICOS+CD38+ or ICOS-CD38-). The receptors here all came from an adult who received the influenza vaccine.

The chain joins TRBV4-3 to TRBJ2-7; 10 nucleotides agree with TRBD2. Trimming removed 0 bases from V and 4 bases from J; junction bases left unmatched: 6. Germline V lookup: CDR1 LGHNA, CDR2 YSLEER. CDR3 size: 16 residues. The CDR3 sequence is CASSQEASGGRYEQYF. The CDR3 DNA reads as TGCGCCAGCAGCCAAGAGGCTAGCGGGGGTAGATACGAGCAGTACTTC.

The rearrangement links TRBV19 to TRBJ1-5, with D possibly being TRBD1 (6 bases). The length of the CDR3 is 16 residues. Germline V gives CDR1 LNHDA, CDR2 SQIVND (reference sequence). V was pared by 5 bases and J by 2 bases, with 16 bases between. CDR3 sequence (DNA): TGTGCCAGTAGTCACACAGGGCCTTTGGGCAATCAGCCCCAGCATTTT. Protein sequence: CASSHTGPLGNQPQHF.

V is TRBV5-1 and J is TRBJ2-7, with 9 positions matching TRBD1. Germline CDR1 and CDR2: SGHRS and YFSETQ. The CDR3 length is 15 residues. The V and J ends lost 0 bases and 0 bases, in that order; junction bases with no gene match: 1. In DNA form, the CDR3 reads TGCGCCAGCAGCTTGGGGACAGGGGACTCCTACGAGCAGTACTTC. Residues: CASSLGTGDSYEQYF.

The genes are TRBV5-8 and TRBJ2-3; 10 nucleotides line up with TRBD2. The CDR3 runs 19 residues. Per germline, CDR1 SGHTS and CDR2 YDEGEE. V lost 6 bases and J lost 6; bases outside the gene matches: 22. The CDR3 is CASISGAGGPSFHTDTQYF. The CDR3 DNA sequence: TGTGCCAGCATTTCCGGAGCGGGGGGGCCTTCTTTCCACACGGATACGCAGTATTTT.

This clone came up a few times. The V and J genes are TRBV2 and TRBJ1-2; D is undetermined. The CDR3 runs 11 residues. The germline gives CDR1 SNHLY, CDR2 FYNNEI. Trimming took off 3 bases at V and 4 bases at J, with 3 bases between the two ends. DNA of the CDR3: TGTGCCAGCAGTGAGATCTATGGCTACACCTTC. Its translation is CASSEIYGYTF.

The CDR3 reads CSVVVRGTGNTIYF. In nucleotides, the CDR3 is TGCAGCGTTGTAGTCAGGGGGACTGGAAACACCATATATTTT. The chain combines TRBV29-1 with TRBJ1-3; 7 nucleotides align to TRBD1. After removal of 4 bases from V and 2 bases from J, the junction contained 5 bases not matched to a gene. CDR1 is SQVTM and CDR2 is ANQGSEA in the germline V gene. CDR3 length equals 14 residues.

The chain joins TRBV21-1 to TRBJ1-3. TRBV21-1 is labeled a pseudogene. The CDR3 loop spans 17 amino acids. CDR3 sequence: CASRTTLATHARNTIYF. The CDR3 DNA follows: TGTGCCAGCAGAACGACACTAGCTACACACGCACGAAACACCATATATTTT.

A word on this clone: As the CDR3 is not closed by the conserved phenylalanine or tryptophan, this likely results from a read error. The chain joins TRBV7-2 to TRBJ1-2; weak D call: TRBD1 (6 bases). Germline loops: CDR1 SGHTA, CDR2 FQGNSA. The CDR3 consists of 15 residues. V lost 7 bases, J lost 1 base, and 16 bases lay in between. The CDR3 sequence: CASITGGGLNYGYTL. DNA for the CDR3: TGTGCCAGCATCACCGGGGGGGGGCTTAACTATGGCTACACCCTC.

The chain has TRBV4-2 and TRBJ2-3; 9 bases line up with TRBD2. This CDR3 spans 20 amino acids. Trimming took 0 bases from V and 1 from J; bases not matched to a gene: 14. The germline V gene has CDR1 LGHNA and CDR2 YNFKEQ. The CDR3 bases are TGTGCCAGCAGCCAAGATCCACCGGCGGGGGGGCTTGCGGGCACAGATACGCAGTATTTT. As protein: CASSQDPPAGGLAGTDTQYF.

The rearrangement links TRBV19 to TRBJ1-1; D is unclear. The CDR3 is made up of 15 amino acids. CDR1 and CDR2 (germline): LNHDA, SQIVND (reference sequence). Deletions cut 4 bases from V and 0 bases from J, with 12 bases between. CDR3: CASSKFSYMNTEAFF. The DNA for the CDR3 is TGTGCCAGTAGTAAATTCAGTTACATGAACACTGAAGCTTTCTTT. The entire variable domain, with the rest obtained from reference TRBV19 and TRBJ1-1, is as follows: DGGITQSPKYLFRKEGQNVTLSCEQNLNHDAMYWYRQDPGQGLRLIYYSQIVNDFQKGDIAEGYSVSREKKESFPLTVTSAQKNPTAFYLCASSKFSYMNTEAFFGQGTRLTVV.

The genes are TRBV21-1 and TRBJ2-1; TRBD2 is taken as the D call from the table, unchecked against the DNA. TRBV21-1 is deemed a pseudogene. The CDR3 consists of 16 residues. DNA of the CDR3: TGTGCCAGCTTCCCCAATAGCGGGAGTAATTGTGGAGAGCAGTTCTTC. The encoded protein is CASFPNSGSNCGEQFF.

V gene TRBV7-2 combines with J gene TRBJ2-1; D may be TRBD2 (6 bases). Germline CDR1 SGHTA, CDR2 FQGNSA. The CDR3 loop spans 15 amino acids. V shed 1 base and J shed 3 bases, with 10 bases lying between them. CDR3 sequence: CASSLDPRGYNEQFF. CDR3 sequence (DNA): TGTGCCAGCAGCTTAGACCCGCGGGGCTACAATGAGCAGTTCTTC.

J is TRBJ2-7 and V is TRBV10-2, with TRBD2 identical over 7 bases. The CDR3 loop spans 14 amino acids. Germline V CDR1 and CDR2: WSHSY, SAAADI. Trimming removed 6 bases from V and 7 bases from J; junction bases left unmatched: 12. CDR3: CASSGWAGVGEQYF. The DNA of the CDR3 is TGCGCCAGCAGCGGTTGGGCGGGAGTGGGGGAGCAGTACTTC.

The chain has TRBV19 and TRBJ2-2; 8 nucleotides match TRBD2. The V gene end was trimmed by 5 bases and the J gene end by 6 bases; junction bases not matched to a gene: 8. Germline lookup yields CDR1 LNHDA and CDR2 SQIVND (reference sequence). The CDR3 sequence is 15 residues long. This chain's CDR3 is CASSSSGYGSGELFF. CDR3 in DNA: TGTGCCAGTAGTTCTAGCGGGTACGGCTCCGGGGAGCTGTTTTTT.

The V and J genes are TRBV4-1 and TRBJ1-3; 9 bases line up with TRBD1. J lost 8 bases, V lost 4 bases, and 6 bases had no gene match. CDR3 length: 14 amino acids. The germline V gene has CDR1 MGHRA and CDR2 YSYEKL. The chain's CDR3 is CASSLVQGADTIYF. For the CDR3, the DNA is TGCGCCAGCAGCCTTGTACAGGGGGCGGACACCATATATTTT.

The chain carries TRBV5-4 and TRBJ2-7, with 9 bases matching TRBD1. With V trimmed by 4 bases and J by 2 bases, 10 bases remained unmatched. The CDR3 has 16 amino acids. The germline CDR1 and CDR2 sequences are SGHNT and YYREEE (reference sequence). The CDR3: CASSRSGTGPPYEQYF. In DNA, the CDR3 is TGTGCCAGCAGCCGGTCCGGGACAGGGCCCCCCTACGAGCAGTACTTC.

The chain links TRBV4-1 to TRBJ2-7; D is unclear. Trimming pared 0 bases from V and 4 bases from J, leaving 10 bases between. The CDR3 totals 14 residues. CDR1 and CDR2 from the germline V gene are MGHRA and YSYEKL. The CDR3 nucleotides read TGCGCCAGCAGCCAAGAGCCAGGCAGATACGAGCAGTACTTC. Its translation: CASSQEPGRYEQYF.

The CDR3 here is CASSTGAGNTIYF. For the CDR3, the DNA is TGTGCCAGCAGCACGGGGGCTGGAAACACCATATATTTT. The rearrangement uses TRBV5-4 and TRBJ1-3; a possible D gene is TRBD1 (5 bases). V lost 4 bases, J lost 2 bases, and 7 bases lay in between. Germline V CDR1 and CDR2: SGHNT, YYREEE (reference sequence). The CDR3 has 13 amino acids.